A single sample gave rise to the 23 T cell receptor beta chains below, sequenced in a study of PD-1 blockade in classical Hodgkin lymphoma. Every single patient, without exception, relapsed after autologous stem cell transplantation, and brentuximab vedotin exposure varied. Magnetic negative selection of thawed PBMCs was the method by which CD4+ T cells were purified. Produced via immunoSEQ multiplex PCR; TCRdb's table is partial and in-frame only. The repertoire includes tens of thousands of clones, roughly 84% of them detected once, and approximately 1.8% sits in the top ten. The source was CD4+ T cells from blood, collected at baseline. These receptor sequences come from a human donor with classical Hodgkin lymphoma.

This clone was detected once. The chain joins TRBV5-8 to TRBJ2-1; weak D call: TRBD1 (6 bases). This CDR3 has 17 amino acids. The V gene's germline CDR1 is SGHTS and CDR2 YDEGEE. With 2 bases removed from V and 0 bases from J, the gap between germline ends came to 15 bases. CDR3 amino acids: CASSLLVGTSSYNEQFF. In nucleotides, the CDR3 is TGTGCCAGCAGCTTACTCGTTGGGACAAGCTCCTACAATGAGCAGTTCTTC.

This clone was picked up a small number of times. The chain couples TRBV19 to TRBJ2-6; TRBD2 might be the D (6 bases). The CDR3 totals 15 residues. Trimming pared 6 bases from V and 0 bases from J, leaving 9 bases between. Germline assignment: CDR1 LNHDA and CDR2 SQIVND (reference sequence). The CDR3 loop reads CASSGTFSGANVLTF. In nucleotides, the CDR3 is TGTGCCAGTAGCGGGACTTTCTCTGGGGCCAACGTCCTGACTTTC.

This chain uses TRBV7-2 with TRBJ2-5; 7 bases agree with TRBD2. Losses at the gene ends were 6 bases for V and 4 bases for J; bases not matched to a gene: 11. This CDR3 region has 15 residues. The germline V gene has CDR1 SGHTA and CDR2 FQGNSA. CDR3 coding DNA: TGTGCCAGCAGTCCCCCCGCTAGCGGCTTAGAGACCCAGTACTTC. Translation: CASSPPASGLETQYF.

The V call is TRBV2, the J call TRBJ1-1; TRBD1 matches at 8 bases. This CDR3 region has 14 residues. CDR1 is SNHLY and CDR2 is FYNNEI in the germline V gene. With V trimmed by 6 bases and J by 5 bases, 8 bases remained unmatched. The CDR3 DNA is TGTGCCAGCAGCACAAGAACAGGGGGGACTGAAGCTTTCTTT. It translates to CASSTRTGGTEAFF.

This chain connects TRBV7-2 to TRBJ1-5; D call uncertain. In germline, CDR1 is SGHTA, CDR2 FQGNSA. Trimming cost V 0 bases and J 4 bases, with 7 bases left between them. This CDR3 is 14 amino acids long. CDR3 nucleotides: TGTGCCAGCAGCTTAGCAATTTTGAATCAGCCCCAGCATTTT. This codes for CASSLAILNQPQHF.

The chain is built from TRBV7-3 and TRBJ2-5; 8 bases are a match to TRBD2. The CDR3 loop spans 14 amino acids. The germline gives CDR1 SGHTA, CDR2 FQGTGA. J lost 4 bases, V lost 3 bases, and 4 bases had no gene match. CDR3 loop: CASSLGLVRETQYF. The CDR3 DNA is TGTGCCAGCAGCTTGGGACTAGTCCGAGAGACCCAGTACTTC.

The chain uses TRBV7-9 and TRBJ2-3; no clear D. CDR1 and CDR2 (germline): SEHNR, FQNEAQ (reference sequence). The CDR3 is 15 residues long. Trimming took off 0 bases at V and 7 bases at J, with 14 bases between the two ends. The CDR3 reads CASSLAGWSSHTQYF. In DNA form, the CDR3 reads TGTGCCAGCAGCTTAGCGGGGTGGAGTAGCCATACGCAGTATTTT.

The gene calls are TRBV6-5 and TRBJ2-7; D unresolved. The CDR3 contains 14 residues. Germline loops: CDR1 MNHEY, CDR2 SVGAGI. The V gene lost 6 bases and the J gene lost 5 bases, with 17 bases spanning the gap. The DNA for the CDR3 is TGTGCCAGCAGCAACGGGCAGTATAGCCACGAGCAGTACTTC. It translates to CASSNGQYSHEQYF.

This chain's CDR3 is CASRNSDRADEQYF. The CDR3 DNA is TGTGCCAGCAGGAACTCGGACAGGGCCGACGAGCAGTACTTC. J is TRBJ2-7 and V is TRBV6-6; 8 bases line up with TRBD1. The germline CDR1 and CDR2 sequences are MNHNY and SVGAGI (reference sequence). Trimming cost V 6 bases and J 5 bases; bases outside gene matches: 9. The CDR3 totals 14 residues.

The chain has TRBV2 and TRBJ1-5; tentative D call: TRBD1 (5 bases). The CDR3 is 15 residues long. In germline, CDR1 is SNHLY, CDR2 FYNNEI. Trimming removed 6 bases from V and 3 bases from J, with 15 bases in between. The CDR3 nucleotides read TGTGCCAGCAGGGGGGACGGCCCAGCCAATCAGCCCCAGCATTTT. It codes for CASRGDGPANQPQHF.

This clone occurred a few times. CDR3 sequence: CASRTGVSPLHF. The DNA for the CDR3 is TGTGCCAGCAGGACAGGGGTTTCACCCCTCCACTTT. The chain combines TRBV6-5 with TRBJ1-6; 8 bases line up with TRBD1. With 6 bases clipped from V and 9 bases from J, the junction kept 1 base outside the gene matches. CDR3 length: 12 amino acids. The germline gives CDR1 MNHEY, CDR2 SVGAGI.

The chain employs TRBV5-1 and TRBJ2-3; TRBD1 matches at 8 bases. The CDR3 contains 14 residues. Germline CDR1 is SGHRS and CDR2 is YFSETQ. V dropped 3 bases and J dropped 5; count of bases not matched to a gene: 5. The CDR3 coding sequence is TGCGCCAGCAGCTCGGACAGGGTGGGAGATACGCAGTATTTT. Encoded protein: CASSSDRVGDTQYF. The entire variable domain, with the rest obtained from reference TRBV5-1 and TRBJ2-3, is as follows: KAGVTQTPRYLIKTRGQQVTLSCSPISGHRSVSWYQQTPGQGLQFLFEYFSETQRNKGNFPGRFSGRQFSNSRSEMNVSTLELGDSALYLCASSSDRVGDTQYFGPGTRLTVL.

This clone was seen only a few times. The chain joins TRBV19 to TRBJ2-3, with 9 bases aligning to TRBD1. The CDR3 is 15 amino acids. Germline CDR1 LNHDA, CDR2 SQIVND (reference sequence). V shed 5 bases, J shed 2 bases, and the junction held 5 bases outside the gene matches. The CDR3 coding sequence is TGTGCCAGTAGTGAAGGGACAGGGATCACAGATACGCAGTATTTT. Translation gives CASSEGTGITDTQYF.

In nucleotides, the CDR3 is TGTGCCAGCTCACAAATCAGGGGGGGAGGCACTGAAGCTTTCTTT. This codes for CASSQIRGGGTEAFF. This sequence joins TRBV18 and TRBJ1-1; TRBD1 aligns across 7 bases. Trimming removed 4 bases from V and 4 bases from J; junction bases left unmatched: 9. The germline V gene has CDR1 KGHSH and CDR2 LQKENI. This CDR3 spans 15 amino acids.

CDR3 sequence: CASSQAGNTIYF. The DNA of the CDR3 is TGTGCCAGCAGTCAAGCTGGAAACACCATATATTTT. This sequence joins TRBV11-2 and TRBJ1-3; D is unclear. CDR1 is SGHAT, CDR2 FQNNGV, per germline. V lost 6 bases to trimming and J lost 2 bases, with 5 bases between them. This CDR3 spans 12 amino acids.

This chain uses TRBV2 with TRBJ2-7; D unclear. Germline loops: CDR1 SNHLY, CDR2 FYNNEI. V lost 1 base, J lost 3 bases, and 16 bases lay in between. The CDR3 covers 16 residues. CDR3 DNA: TGTGCCAGCAGTGAAGGGGCGGAAGCGAAATACTACGAGCAGTACTTC. This codes for CASSEGAEAKYYEQYF.

CDR3 residues: CASSEGTGYEQYF. The CDR3 coding sequence is TGCGCCAGCAGCGAGGGGACTGGCTACGAGCAGTACTTC. This chain uses TRBV5-1 with TRBJ2-7; D possibly corresponds to TRBD2 (6 bases). The germline V and J ends were trimmed by 4 bases and 3 bases, with 11 bases remaining between them. Germline assignment: CDR1 SGHRS and CDR2 YFSETQ. This CDR3 region has 13 residues. Supplemented by reference TRBV5-1 and TRBJ2-7, the full variable domain reads KAGVTQTPRYLIKTRGQQVTLSCSPISGHRSVSWYQQTPGQGLQFLFEYFSETQRNKGNFPGRFSGRQFSNSRSEMNVSTLELGDSALYLCASSEGTGYEQYFGPGTRLTVT.

The chain couples TRBV7-8 to TRBJ2-2; D remains unclear. Deletions cut 5 bases from V and 0 bases from J, with 19 bases between. CDR3 length: 18 amino acids. CDR1 and CDR2 from the germline V gene are SGHVS and FQNEAQ. The CDR3 nucleotides are TGTGCCAGCAGCCTTTGGGCTATCGTAGTATCGAACACCGGGGAGCTGTTTTTT. It encodes CASSLWAIVVSNTGELFF.

The chain uses TRBV2 and TRBJ2-7, with unresolved D. The CDR3 covers 12 residues. In germline, CDR1 is SNHLY, CDR2 FYNNEI. V shed 6 bases and J shed 1 base, with 7 bases lying between them. The CDR3 bases are TGTGCCAGCAGGGCAGAGTCCTACGAGCAGTACTTC. Translating gives CASRAESYEQYF.

The chain couples TRBV7-9 to TRBJ1-1; D gene ambiguous. The CDR3 is 14 residues long. Germline CDR1 and CDR2: SEHNR and FQNEAQ (reference sequence). V gave up 5 bases and J gave up 0 bases, with 10 bases separating them. Here the CDR3 DNA reads TGTGCCAGCAGCCCTGGTACGTTGAACACTGAAGCTTTCTTT. Protein sequence: CASSPGTLNTEAFF.

CDR3 in amino acids: CAWSVGSGAGTDTQYF. CDR3 DNA: TGTGCCTGGAGTGTTGGGTCAGGGGCAGGCACAGATACGCAGTATTTT. The chain is built from TRBV30 and TRBJ2-3, with D tentatively TRBD1 (6 bases). Germline values: CDR1 GTSNPN, CDR2 SVGIG (reference sequence). This CDR3 comprises 16 residues. The V gene lost 0 bases and the J gene lost 1 base, with 14 bases spanning the gap.

The genes are TRBV19 and TRBJ2-7; D remains ambiguous. The germline CDR1 and CDR2 sequences are LNHDA and SQIVND (reference sequence). The CDR3 consists of 14 residues. V lost 6 bases and J lost 2, with 14 bases in between. This CDR3 is CASSPSLSTYEQYF. CDR3 DNA: TGTGCCAGTAGCCCGTCACTCTCCACCTACGAGCAGTACTTC.

V and J are TRBV5-1 and TRBJ2-2; D uncertain. CDR1 is SGHRS, CDR2 YFSETQ, per germline. The CDR3 loop spans 14 amino acids. V lost 0 bases and J 7 bases, leaving 10 bases between the germline ends. The CDR3 loop reads CASSLDSSFGELFF. Here the CDR3 DNA reads TGCGCCAGCAGCTTGGACAGTTCGTTCGGGGAGCTGTTTTTT.